The T cell receptor beta chain described here comes from a study of blood T cell repertoires in COVID-19. Study overall: Both acute and convalescent COVID-19 samples were obtained from the United States, Italy and Spain.

Generated by immunoSEQ multiplex PCR, the TCRdb table keeps only in-frame clones and is missing some. The table lists about 130,000 clones, around 74% of them singletons. The material sequenced was peripheral blood. The TCR comes from an elderly man with COVID-19, enrolled during active disease.

CDR3 sequence: CASSLLVLGDTQYF. DNA of the CDR3: TGTGCCAGCAGTTTACTAGTTCTCGGAGATACGCAGTATTTT. The J gene is TRBJ2-3, the V gene TRBV6-2 or TRBV6-3, with D perhaps TRBD2 (5 bases). Germline V gene data show CDR1 as MNHEY and CDR2 as SVGEGT. The CDR3 runs to 14 residues. Trimming took 4 bases from V and 5 from J, leaving 13 bases between them.